This TCR beta chain appears in the sequencing data of a study of identical twins listed by TCRdb under 2016. Looking at the study overall: TCR alpha and beta repertoires from monozygotic twins, unrelated adults of various ages and cord blood were deep-sequenced to test whether fetal clonotypes persist. To rule out contamination, the twin experiments were replicated at different times with different library preparation protocols.

The protocol used for the library was 5' RACE. The data were produced on an Illumina HiSeq 2000. Template switching added a universal primer binding site, and the final cDNA carried a unique molecular identifier that allowed TCR cDNA molecules to be counted accurately. Specific primers in the conserved constant-segment region were used to synthesize first-strand cDNA for TCR alpha and beta chains. Each cDNA library was double barcoded, with a SMART-Mk sample barcode plus Illumina barcodes, to control for contamination. Two successive PCR steps introduced TruSeq adapter sequences along with Illumina sample barcodes. Sequencing of the TCR alpha and beta cDNA libraries was done on the Illumina HiSeq platform using custom primers. As for the original processing: Unique molecular identifiers were extracted from raw reads with MiGEC, and CDR3 positions were determined with MiXCR. Recombination models were inferred per individual with the repgenHMM and IGoR tools using an EM algorithm. The analysis of shared clonotypes was done with the tcR package in R, with sharing normalized by the product of cloneset sizes. To study raw recombination without the effects of thymic and clonal selection, out-of-frame nonproductive sequences were analyzed. TCRdb passed the public sequencing reads through fastp at Q25 and MiXCR, retaining productive beta sequences. All rows with the same CDR3 protein become a single entry with the most common DNA and genes. TCRdb, not the authors, supplied the V and J calls. The sample data list about 720,000 distinct CDR3 sequences, and 15% to 20% of these were observed just once. The ten largest clones take up around 13% of the sample.

General conclusions and limits of the study: Because the same donors could not be followed over many years, conclusions were based on cross-sectional statistical analysis. Invariant T cells such as MAIT and iNKT could partly confound zero-insertion analyses, though diverse VJ usage argued against this for most clonotypes. Compared with coincidental sharing between unrelated individuals, out-of-frame TCR alpha sequences shared between twins had an excess of sequences with low generation probability. Out-of-frame TCR alpha sharing in monozygotic twins was systematically underestimated by recombination models, whereas sharing between unrelated individuals was in agreement with the recombination models. In beta out-of-frame sequences, excess twin sharing was weaker, because having fewer shared sequences lowered the signal-to-noise ratio. Abundant cord blood beta clonotypes carried fewer insertions; young adult naive repertoires showed a weaker similar trend, while memory repertoires showed none.

Remarks on this clonotype: Its binding antigen is unknown. No base-level quality is on record; no much larger clone is a single base apart.

Trimming costs V 6 bases and J 7 bases, and their ends lie 25 bases apart. The germline V gene (reference sequence) provides CDR1 DFQATT and CDR2 SNEGSKA. From cysteine to phenylalanine, the CDR3 is 16 amino acids long. Solely the CDR3 DNA is kept, with 48 bases framed from the first base. Every donor in the study was a healthy Caucasian. Three pairs of female monozygotic twins, all aged 18 to 29 years, were included in the twin cohort. RNA for TCR libraries was isolated from peripheral blood mononuclear cells. These same records also appear under a second study, on T cells expressing NK-cell markers. The second study's paper adds: In sorted CD3+CD56+NKG2C+, CD3+CD56+NKG2C- and CD3+CD56-NKG2C+ T-cell subsets from 7 to 9 donors, TCR beta-chain repertoires were profiled. Seven of the eight sequenced donors were HCMV-seropositive and one was HCMV-seronegative. To restrict sorting to alphabetaTCR-expressing T cells, an anti-gammadeltaTCR antibody was added in several experiments. In several donors, the dominant CD3+CD56+NKG2C+ clonotypes were among the top 10 CD8+ clonotypes and accounted for about 1.0-7.5% of CD8+ T cells. Those dominant clonotypes were again the most abundant among CD3+CD56-NKG2C+ cells in a few donors, at about 25-60.1%. It remained unclear whether the expanded NKG2C-expressing T cell clones were specific for HCMV antigens. The eight sequenced donors were randomly selected healthy volunteers, three men and five women. A commercial ELISA kit detecting HCMV-specific IgG in serum was used to determine HCMV serostatus. For over 5 donors, bulk peripheral blood T-cell repertoires were additionally sequenced from unsorted PBMC. MIGEC was used to demultiplex reads and group the reads by UMI, and MiTCR was used to assemble and quantify clonotypes. To remove erroneous sequences, TCR cDNA sequences were retained only when supported by two or more reads. Downstream repertoire analysis used the tcR package, and clonotypes were matched across fractions by CDR3 nucleotide sequence plus V segment. VDJmatch was used to annotate antigen specificity against VDJdb, with one amino acid substitution in CDR3 allowed.

The sample was PBMCs. This sequence uses TRBV20-1 and TRBJ2-1, with the D call perhaps TRBD1 or TRBD2, as 7 bases match in each case. The source is a woman between 18 and 30 years old in good health. The DNA sequence is given as TGCAGTGCCCGAAGGGGGCGACCGGGGAGGGGGAATGAGCAGTTCTTC. It is translated as CSARRGRPGRGNEQFF.